Listed below are T cell receptor beta chains from one sample, sequenced in a study of breast tumors, draining lymph nodes, adjacent tissues. TCRdb fed the multiplex PCR reads into MiXCR, producing one record per CDR3 protein. The sample includes about 25,000 distinct CDR3 sequences, 23% of them seen just once. Sequencing used breast tumor tissue. Source of these receptors: a female donor with breast cancer. Some clones in this sample may be carry-over from other donors' samples. Each CDR3 is given with its conserved first and last residue. A D gene is named only where the DNA matches it firmly. Some rows have no size entry. The others give once, few or many, or a class for an expanded clone.

j_call v_call clone_size d_call cdr3_aa cdr3_nt
TRBJ2-1 TRBV19 many TRBD2 CASSIDRAGARNEQFF TGTGCCAGTAGTATAGATAGGGCGGGAGCGAGGAATGAGCAGTTCTTC
TRBJ2-1 TRBV27 - - CASSLSSAYNEQFF TGTGCCAGCAGTTTATCGTCCGCCTACAATGAGCAGTTCTTC
TRBJ2-2 TRBV6-1 many TRBD1 CASSAGTGGAGELFF TGTGCCAGCAGTGCCGGGACAGGGGGCGCCGGGGAGCTGTTTTTT
TRBJ1-1 TRBV6-6 - - CASRPGADTEAFF TGTGCCAGCAGACCCGGGGCGGACACTGAAGCTTTCTTT
TRBJ2-1 TRBV18 few TRBD2 CASSDGTSGRIDEQFF TGTGCCAGCTCAGATGGGACTAGCGGGAGGATCGATGAGCAGTTCTTC
TRBJ2-7 TRBV30 many - CAWSPGWDEQYF TGTGCCTGGAGCCCAGGTTGGGACGAGCAGTACTTC
TRBJ1-5 TRBV12-3/TRBV12-4 many - CASSHGTDNQPQHF TGTGCCAGCAGCCACGGGACGGACAATCAGCCCCAGCATTTT
TRBJ2-5 TRBV12-3/TRBV12-4 many TRBD1 CASRPRTGGRETQYF TGTGCCAGCAGACCTAGGACAGGGGGACGGGAGACCCAGTACTTC
TRBJ2-5 TRBV20-1 many - CSARRQWQETQYF TGCAGTGCTCGAAGACAGTGGCAAGAGACCCAGTACTTC
TRBJ2-1 TRBV28 many TRBD1 CASESLQGAGEQFF TGTGCCAGCGAGTCTCTACAGGGGGCAGGTGAGCAGTTCTTC
TRBJ2-1 TRBV7-9 many TRBD2 CASSLGRTSVGEQFF TGTGCCAGCAGCTTAGGCCGGACTAGCGTGGGTGAGCAGTTCTTC
TRBJ2-2 TRBV5-1 many TRBD1 CASSLDRGLATGELFF TGCGCCAGCAGCTTGGACAGGGGGCTGGCCACCGGGGAGCTGTTTTTT
TRBJ2-4 TRBV9 - - CASSDGLAKNIQYF TGTGCCAGCAGCGACGGCCTAGCCAAAAACATTCAGTACTTC
TRBJ2-1 TRBV11-2 many TRBD2 CASSLGTSGRSSYNEQFF TGTGCCAGCAGCTTAGGTACTAGCGGGAGGAGCTCCTACAATGAGCAGTTCTTC
TRBJ1-5 TRBV20-1 once - CSAPIGTLSNQPQHF TGCAGTGCCCCTATCGGTACCCTTAGCAATCAGCCCCAGCATTTT
TRBJ1-3 TRBV7-2 many - CASSLGYGDTIYF TGTGCCAGCAGCTTGGGTTATGGGGACACCATATATTTT
TRBJ2-7 TRBV20-1 once TRBD2 CSARPPSGRSYEQYF TGCAGTGCTAGACCTCCTAGCGGCCGCTCCTACGAGCAGTACTTC
TRBJ2-7 TRBV7-9 many - CASSLVGSEQYF TGTGCCAGCAGCTTAGTAGGTAGCGAGCAGTACTTC
TRBJ2-7 TRBV20-1 many - CSATPPGGSYEQYF TGCAGTGCCACCCCCCCCGGGGGCTCCTACGAGCAGTACTTC
TRBJ2-3 TRBV7-2 - TRBD2 CASSTGGLAAGTDTQYF TGTGCCAGCAGCACTGGGGGACTAGCGGCTGGCACAGATACGCAGTATTTT
TRBJ1-3 TRBV5-1 medium-sized - CASSSAGPHSGNTIYF TGCGCCAGCAGCTCGGCGGGACCGCACTCTGGAAACACCATATATTTT
TRBJ2-1 TRBV6-4 - - CASSDADSNEQFF TGTGCCAGCAGTGACGCGGACTCGAATGAGCAGTTCTTC
TRBJ1-6 TRBV13 medium-sized - CASSLSRGSYNSPLHF TGTGCCAGCAGCTTAAGCCGGGGCTCCTATAATTCACCCCTCCACTTT
TRBJ1-5 TRBV6-2/TRBV6-3 many - CASSYRPPGVVSNQPQHF TGTGCCAGCAGTTACAGGCCTCCAGGGGTAGTGAGCAATCAGCCCCAGCATTTT
TRBJ2-1 TRBV18 few - CASSPSTLTVEQFF TGTGCCAGCTCACCAAGTACGTTAACAGTGGAGCAGTTCTTC
TRBJ1-5 TRBV19 many - CASNPFVGVNQPQHF TGTGCCAGTAATCCCTTTGTCGGGGTCAATCAGCCCCAGCATTTT
TRBJ1-3 TRBV28 - - CASSFQGRNTIYF TGTGCCAGCAGCTTCCAGGGACGGAACACCATATATTTT
TRBJ2-1 TRBV6-1 many TRBD2 CASSEVAGRVNEQFF TGTGCCAGCAGTGAAGTAGCGGGTCGAGTCAATGAGCAGTTCTTC
TRBJ1-4 TRBV7-8 many - CASSWGGAGYGEKLFF TGTGCCAGCAGCTGGGGGGGGGCAGGGTATGGAGAAAAACTGTTTTTT